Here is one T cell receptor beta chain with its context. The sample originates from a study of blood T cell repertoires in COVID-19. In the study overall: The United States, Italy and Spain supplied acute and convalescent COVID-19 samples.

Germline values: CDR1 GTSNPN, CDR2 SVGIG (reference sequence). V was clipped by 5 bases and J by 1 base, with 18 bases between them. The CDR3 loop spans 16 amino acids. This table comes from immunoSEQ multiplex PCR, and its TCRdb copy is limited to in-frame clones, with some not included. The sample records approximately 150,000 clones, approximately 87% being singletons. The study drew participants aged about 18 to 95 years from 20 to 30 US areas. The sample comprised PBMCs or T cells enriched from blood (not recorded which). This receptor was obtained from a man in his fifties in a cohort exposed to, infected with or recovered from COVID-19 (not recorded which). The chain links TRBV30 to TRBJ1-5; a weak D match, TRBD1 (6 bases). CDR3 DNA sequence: TGTGCCTGGTCGACAGGCGGTTCTATAAGCAATCAGCCCCAGCATTTT. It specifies CAWSTGGSISNQPQHF.